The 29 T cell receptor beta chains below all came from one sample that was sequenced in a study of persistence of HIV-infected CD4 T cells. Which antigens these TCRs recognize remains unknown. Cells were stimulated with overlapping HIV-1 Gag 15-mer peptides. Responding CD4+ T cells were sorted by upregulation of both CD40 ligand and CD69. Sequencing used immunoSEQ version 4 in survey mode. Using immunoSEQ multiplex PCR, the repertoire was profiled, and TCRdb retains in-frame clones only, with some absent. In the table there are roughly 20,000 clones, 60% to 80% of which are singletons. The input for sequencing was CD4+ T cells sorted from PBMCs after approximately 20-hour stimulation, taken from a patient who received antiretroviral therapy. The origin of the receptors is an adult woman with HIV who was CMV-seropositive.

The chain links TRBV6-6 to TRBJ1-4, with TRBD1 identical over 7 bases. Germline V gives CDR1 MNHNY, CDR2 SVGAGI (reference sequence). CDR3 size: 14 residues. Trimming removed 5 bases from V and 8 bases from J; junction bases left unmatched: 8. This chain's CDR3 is CASSPGTVSEKLFF. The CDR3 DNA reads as TGTGCCAGCAGTCCTGGGACAGTCAGCGAAAAACTGTTTTTT.

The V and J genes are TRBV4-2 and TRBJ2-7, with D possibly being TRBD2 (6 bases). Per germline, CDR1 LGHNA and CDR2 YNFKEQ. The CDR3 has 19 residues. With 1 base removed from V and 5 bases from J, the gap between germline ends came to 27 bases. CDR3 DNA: TGTGCCAGCAGCCAAGCGGAGGAGGGGTTGATCGGACTGGGACACGAGCAGTACTTC. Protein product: CASSQAEEGLIGLGHEQYF.

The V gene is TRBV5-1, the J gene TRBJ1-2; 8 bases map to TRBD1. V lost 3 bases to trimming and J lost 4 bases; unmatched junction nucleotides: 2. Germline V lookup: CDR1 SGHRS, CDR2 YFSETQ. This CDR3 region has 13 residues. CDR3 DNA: TGCGCCAGCAGCTGGGACAGGTCCTATGGCTACACCTTC. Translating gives CASSWDRSYGYTF.

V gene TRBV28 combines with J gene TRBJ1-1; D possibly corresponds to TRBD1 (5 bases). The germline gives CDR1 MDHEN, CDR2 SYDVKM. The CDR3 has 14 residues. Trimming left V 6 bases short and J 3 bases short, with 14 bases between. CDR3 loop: CASRTLPRDTEAFF. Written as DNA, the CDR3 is TGTGCCAGCAGAACCCTCCCCAGGGACACTGAAGCTTTCTTT.

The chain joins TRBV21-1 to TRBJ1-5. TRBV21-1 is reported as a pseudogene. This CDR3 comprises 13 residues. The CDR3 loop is CASSGPGVQPQHF. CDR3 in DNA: TGTGCCAGCAGCGGGCCTGGAGTTCAGCCCCAGCATTTT.

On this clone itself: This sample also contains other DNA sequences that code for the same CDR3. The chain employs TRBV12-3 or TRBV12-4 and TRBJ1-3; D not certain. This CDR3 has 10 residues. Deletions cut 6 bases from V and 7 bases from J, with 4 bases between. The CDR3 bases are TGTGCCAGCAGCCGGAACACCATATATTTT. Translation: CASSRNTIYF.

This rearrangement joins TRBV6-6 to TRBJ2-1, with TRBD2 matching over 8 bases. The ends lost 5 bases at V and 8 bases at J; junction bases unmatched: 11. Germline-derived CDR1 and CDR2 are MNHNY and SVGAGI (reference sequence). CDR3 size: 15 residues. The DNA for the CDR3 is TGTGCCAGCAGTCCCCCGGCGGGGGGCCTTTATGAGCAGTTCTTC. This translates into CASSPPAGGLYEQFF.

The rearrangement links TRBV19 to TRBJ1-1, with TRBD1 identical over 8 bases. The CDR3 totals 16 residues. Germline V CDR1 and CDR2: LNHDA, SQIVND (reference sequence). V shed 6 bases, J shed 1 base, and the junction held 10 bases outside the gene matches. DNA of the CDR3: TGTGCCAGTAGATCCAGGGGGCGCGTCACGAACACTGAAGCTTTCTTT. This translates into CASRSRGRVTNTEAFF. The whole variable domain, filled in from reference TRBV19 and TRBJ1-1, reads DGGITQSPKYLFRKEGQNVTLSCEQNLNHDAMYWYRQDPGQGLRLIYYSQIVNDFQKGDIAEGYSVSREKKESFPLTVTSAQKNPTAFYLCASRSRGRVTNTEAFFGQGTRLTVV.

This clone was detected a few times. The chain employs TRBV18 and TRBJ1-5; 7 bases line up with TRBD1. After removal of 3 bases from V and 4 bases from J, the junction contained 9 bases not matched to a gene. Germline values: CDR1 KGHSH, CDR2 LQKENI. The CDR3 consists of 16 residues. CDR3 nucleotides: TGTGCCAGCTCACCGACAGGGTTGACCCCAAATCAGCCCCAGCATTTT. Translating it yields CASSPTGLTPNQPQHF.

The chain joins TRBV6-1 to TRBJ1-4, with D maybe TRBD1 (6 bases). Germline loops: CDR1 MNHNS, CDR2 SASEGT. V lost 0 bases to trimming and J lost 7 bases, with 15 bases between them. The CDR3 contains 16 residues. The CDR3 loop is CASSEARGVVGEKLFF. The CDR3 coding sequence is TGTGCCAGCAGTGAAGCAAGGGGGGTAGTGGGTGAAAAACTGTTTTTT.

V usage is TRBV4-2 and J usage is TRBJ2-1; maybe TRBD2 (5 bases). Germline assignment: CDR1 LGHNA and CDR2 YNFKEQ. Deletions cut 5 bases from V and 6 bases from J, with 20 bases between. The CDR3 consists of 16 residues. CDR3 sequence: CASSKTPSFGGNEQFF. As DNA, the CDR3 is TGTGCCAGCAGCAAAACACCTAGCTTCGGTGGCAATGAGCAGTTCTTC.

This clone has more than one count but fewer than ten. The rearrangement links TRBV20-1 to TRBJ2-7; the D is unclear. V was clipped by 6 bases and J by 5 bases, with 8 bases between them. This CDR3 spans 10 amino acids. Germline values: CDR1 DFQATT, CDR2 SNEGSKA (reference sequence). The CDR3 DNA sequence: TGCAGTGCGGGCTCTCACGAGCAGTACGTC. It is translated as CSAGSHEQYV.

The CDR3 protein is CASSPDRGRGSPLHF. In nucleotides, the CDR3 is TGTGCCAGCAGCCCCGACAGGGGGCGAGGATCACCCCTCCACTTT. The chain uses TRBV6-5 and TRBJ1-6, with 10 bases matching TRBD1. Per the germline V gene, CDR1 is MNHEY and CDR2 is SVGAGI. Trimming took 6 bases from V and 10 from J; bases not matched to a gene: 9. CDR3 length: 15 residues.

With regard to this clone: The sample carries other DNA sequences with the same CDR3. The CDR3 loop reads CASSVAAQGYGYTF. The CDR3 DNA reads TGTGCCAGCAGCGTAGCGGCACAGGGCTATGGCTACACCTTC. The genes are TRBV9 and TRBJ1-2, with a tentative D call TRBD1 (6 bases). V lost 0 bases and J 4 bases, leaving 10 bases between the germline ends. The CDR3 runs 14 residues. The V gene's germline CDR1 is SGDLS and CDR2 YYNGEE.

The CDR3 is CASSLQVGFVGEKLFF. The CDR3 nucleotides read TGTGCCAGCAGCCTCCAAGTCGGCTTTGTTGGAGAAAAACTGTTTTTT. The rearrangement links TRBV7-9 to TRBJ1-4; no clear D. CDR3 length: 16 amino acids. Deletions cut 5 bases from V and 8 bases from J, with 21 bases between. Germline V CDR1 and CDR2: SEHNR, FQNEAQ (reference sequence).

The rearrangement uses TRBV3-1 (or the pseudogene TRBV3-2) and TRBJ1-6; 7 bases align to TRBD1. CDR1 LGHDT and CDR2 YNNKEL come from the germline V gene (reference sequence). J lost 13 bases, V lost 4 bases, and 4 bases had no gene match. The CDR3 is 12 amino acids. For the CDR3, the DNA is TGTGCCAGCAGCCGGGAGGGGGCGCCCCTCCACTTT. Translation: CASSREGAPLHF.

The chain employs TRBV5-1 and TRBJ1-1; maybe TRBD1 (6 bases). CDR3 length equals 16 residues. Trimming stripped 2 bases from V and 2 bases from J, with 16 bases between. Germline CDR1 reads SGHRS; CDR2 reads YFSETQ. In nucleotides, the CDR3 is TGCGCCAGCAGCTTACGGGCGGGGGGGCGCAACACTGAAGCTTTCTTT. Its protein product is CASSLRAGGRNTEAFF.

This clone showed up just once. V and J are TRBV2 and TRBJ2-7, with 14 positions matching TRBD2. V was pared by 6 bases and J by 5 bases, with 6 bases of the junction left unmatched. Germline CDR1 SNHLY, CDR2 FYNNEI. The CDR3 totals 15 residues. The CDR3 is CASRPTSGGAHEQYF. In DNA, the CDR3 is TGTGCCAGCAGGCCGACTAGCGGGGGGGCCCACGAGCAGTACTTC.

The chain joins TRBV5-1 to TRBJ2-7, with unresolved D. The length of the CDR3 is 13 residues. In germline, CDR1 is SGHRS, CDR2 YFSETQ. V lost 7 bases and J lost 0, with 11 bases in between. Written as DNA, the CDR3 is TGCGCCAGCGGGGAACAGAGCTCCTACGAGCAGTACGTC. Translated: CASGEQSSYEQYV.

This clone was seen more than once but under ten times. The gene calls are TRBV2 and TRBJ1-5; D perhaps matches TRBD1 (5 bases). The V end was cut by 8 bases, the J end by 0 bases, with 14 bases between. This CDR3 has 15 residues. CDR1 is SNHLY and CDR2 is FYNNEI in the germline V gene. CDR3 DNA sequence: TGTGCCAGCGGGACCCTTGTACCTAGCAATCAGCCCCAGCATTTT. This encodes CASGTLVPSNQPQHF. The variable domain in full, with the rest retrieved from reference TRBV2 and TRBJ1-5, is EPEVTQTPSHQVTQMGQEVILRCVPISNHLYFYWYRQILGQKVEFLVSFYNNEISEKSEIFDDQFSVERPDGSNFTLKIRSTKLEDSAMYFCASGTLVPSNQPQHFGDGTRLSIL.

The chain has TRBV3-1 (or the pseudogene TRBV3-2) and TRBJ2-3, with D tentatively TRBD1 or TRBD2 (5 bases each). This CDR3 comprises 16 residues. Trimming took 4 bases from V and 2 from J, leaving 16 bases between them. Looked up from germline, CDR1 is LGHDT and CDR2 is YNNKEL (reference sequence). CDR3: CASSPRRAGNTDTQYF. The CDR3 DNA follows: TGTGCCAGCAGCCCCCGGCGGGCAGGGAACACAGATACGCAGTATTTT.

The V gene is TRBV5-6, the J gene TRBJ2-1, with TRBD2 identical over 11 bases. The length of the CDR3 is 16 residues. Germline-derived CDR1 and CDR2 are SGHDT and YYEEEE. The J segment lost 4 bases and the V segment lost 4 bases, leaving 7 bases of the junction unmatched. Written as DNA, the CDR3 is TGTGCCAGCAGCGATACTAGCGGGGGCCGGTACAATGAGCAGTTCTTC. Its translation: CASSDTSGGRYNEQFF.

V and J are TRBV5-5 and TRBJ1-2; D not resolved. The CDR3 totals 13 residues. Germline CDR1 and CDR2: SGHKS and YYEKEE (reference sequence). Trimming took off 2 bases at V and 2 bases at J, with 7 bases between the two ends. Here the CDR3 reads CASSFAVNYGYTF. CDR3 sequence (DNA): TGTGCCAGCAGCTTCGCAGTAAACTATGGCTACACCTTC.

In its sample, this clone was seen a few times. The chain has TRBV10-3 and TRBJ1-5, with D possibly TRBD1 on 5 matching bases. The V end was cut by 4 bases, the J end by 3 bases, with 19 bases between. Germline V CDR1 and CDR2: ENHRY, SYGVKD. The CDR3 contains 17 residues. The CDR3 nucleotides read TGTGCCATCAGTGCATCTCTTTTCCCGGGGGACAATCAGCCCCAGCATTTT. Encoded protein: CAISASLFPGDNQPQHF.

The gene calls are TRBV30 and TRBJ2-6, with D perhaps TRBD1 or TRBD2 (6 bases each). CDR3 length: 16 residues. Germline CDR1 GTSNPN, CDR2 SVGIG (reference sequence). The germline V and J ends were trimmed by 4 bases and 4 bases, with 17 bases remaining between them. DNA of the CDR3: TGTGCCTGGATTCCCTGGGGGGCGCGGGGGGCCAACGTCCTGACTTTC. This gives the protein CAWIPWGARGANVLTF.

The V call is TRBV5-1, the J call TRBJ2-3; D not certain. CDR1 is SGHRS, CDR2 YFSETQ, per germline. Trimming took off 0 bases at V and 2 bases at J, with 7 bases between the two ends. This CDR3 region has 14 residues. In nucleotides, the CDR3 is TGCGCCAGCAGCTTGGACACTACCACAGATACGCAGTATTTT. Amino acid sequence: CASSLDTTTDTQYF.

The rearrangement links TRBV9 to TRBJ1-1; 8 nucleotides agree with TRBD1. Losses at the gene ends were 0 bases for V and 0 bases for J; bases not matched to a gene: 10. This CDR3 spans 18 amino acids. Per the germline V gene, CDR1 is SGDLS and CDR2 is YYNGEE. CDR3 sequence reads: CASSVDPDRANMNTEAFF. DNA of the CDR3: TGTGCCAGCAGCGTAGATCCGGACAGGGCCAATATGAACACTGAAGCTTTCTTT.

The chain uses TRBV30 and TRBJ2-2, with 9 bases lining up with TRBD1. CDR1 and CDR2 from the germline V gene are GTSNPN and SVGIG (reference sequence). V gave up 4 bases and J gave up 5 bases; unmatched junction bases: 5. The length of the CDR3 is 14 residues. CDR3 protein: CAWMGQGGTGELFF. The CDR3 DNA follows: TGTGCCTGGATGGGACAGGGTGGTACCGGGGAGCTGTTTTTT.

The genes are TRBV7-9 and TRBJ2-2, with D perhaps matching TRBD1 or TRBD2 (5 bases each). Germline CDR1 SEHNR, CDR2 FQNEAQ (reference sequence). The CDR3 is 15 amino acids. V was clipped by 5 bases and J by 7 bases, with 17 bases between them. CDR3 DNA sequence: TGTGCCAGCAGCGGCAGGGTTTTCGGGGTCGGGGAGCTGTTTTTT. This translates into CASSGRVFGVGELFF.